A single TCR beta chain is shown here with its context. This clone was seen a handful of times. Which antigen it targets is not known. No much larger clone is present one base from it, and per-base qualities are unavailable. This entry is derived from a study of blood T cell repertoires in COVID-19 (dated by TCRdb to the early 2020s). Context from the whole study: Samples from collaborators originated in the United States, Italy and Spain and spanned both the acute and convalescent phases of COVID-19. The prospective study material was composed of cDNA or gDNA derived from T cells, B-cell-depleted T cells, or PBMCs. Subjects who had been exposed to COVID-19, were actively infected with it, or had recovered from it provided the deeply sampled blood TCRbeta repertoires that made up the dataset. The repertoires were made available in a free public database intended to serve as a resource for research on the immune response to SARS-CoV-2. Samples came from the ongoing ImmuneRACE study (first 160 participants) plus 1,254 subjects from 6 global collaborators. The sample metadata nearly always contained a de-identified subject ID, COVID-19 status, age in years and sex. Where available, HLA class I and class II types were taken from metadata supplied by the sample provider and were not determined by assay-based typing.

Reading from cysteine to phenylalanine, the CDR3 counts 14 amino acids. The CDR3 DNA has 42 bases and is translated from base 1. Clipping removes 6 bases from V and 7 bases from J, with 6 as the unmatched junction base count. From a lookup of the germline V gene, CDR1 and CDR2 are MRHNA and SNTAGT. One collaborating source in Seattle enrolled patients during active infection and followed them longitudinally through the course of disease. Collaborating institutions collected whole blood in K2EDTA tubes following their own protocols. Collaborator samples were shipped for TCRbeta analysis as frozen whole blood, isolated PBMCs, or DNA extracted from either sample type. TCRbeta CDR3 regions were amplified from genomic DNA using the immunoSEQ Assay, a bias-controlled multiplex PCR. Concerning the study's data processing: The number of nucleated cells in each sample was estimated from the amplification of reference gene primers within the assay. Sequence reads were collapsed and filtered to measure the absolute abundance of every unique TCRbeta CDR3 rearrangement. For each sample, productive Simpson clonality was calculated by taking the square root of Simpson's diversity index across productive rearrangements. TCRdb mirrors the immuneACCESS table, restricted to in-frame sequences. Some clones are absent from its copies; in checked studies, under half trace to an unresolved V gene, and the reason for the others is unknown. V, J and clone size are those of that table, while D and trimming were read from the DNA. This sample is represented by around 300,000 clones; 90% of them were singletons. Less than 3.5% of the sample belongs to the ten largest clones.

General findings and caveats noted by the study authors: Clinical and demographic metadata were provided uncurated, with the amount varying by source and participant.

The receptor chain draws on TRBV6-4 and TRBJ1-6; TRBD1 matches 7 bases in the middle. This TCR came from a woman in her twenties or thirties with COVID-19, enrolled during active disease. The sequenced sample was peripheral blood. The nucleotide sequence is TGTGCCAGCAGCGACGGGACAGACAATTCACCCCTCCACTTT. Translation gives CASSDGTDNSPLHF.